This T cell receptor beta chain was observed in a study of OX40 agonist ivuxolimab in advanced cancers. The assay was immunoSEQ multiplex PCR, and TCRdb's table has in-frame clones only and misses some. The repertoire holds 60,000 to 75,000 clones, with 70% to 90% as singletons. This clonotype originated in an adult with an advanced solid tumor such as melanoma, head and neck, liver or kidney cancer. The sample here was CD4+ or CD8+ T cells sorted from blood, taken in a trial of the OX40 agonist ivuxolimab.

The DNA of the CDR3 is TGCGCCAGCAGCTTATTAGCGGGAGGGGCAGATACGCAGTATTTT. This codes for CASSLLAGGADTQYF. The chain links TRBV5-1 to TRBJ2-3, with 11 positions matching TRBD2. Germline CDR1 is SGHRS and CDR2 is YFSETQ. The CDR3 length is 15 residues. V gave up 2 bases and J gave up 4 bases; unmatched junction bases: 3.